These 26 T cell receptor beta chains were sequenced from one sample in a study of monozygotic twins with inflammatory bowel disease. TCRdb reprocessed the 5' RACE reads, with one entry per CDR3 protein and no DNA. There are about 160,000 distinct CDR3 sequences in the sample, with about 2.7% held by the top ten. The sample consisted of blood. The receptors derive from a human donor with ulcerative colitis or Crohn's disease, or a healthy co-twin of an affected twin (not recorded which).

The gene calls are TRBV6-2 or TRBV6-3 and TRBJ1-2. Looked up from germline, CDR1 is MNHEY and CDR2 is SVGEGT. This CDR3 is built from 16 residues. CDR3 sequence: CASSYDVLPPNYGYTF.

This chain links TRBV20-1 with TRBJ2-1. From germline, CDR1 is DFQATT and CDR2 SNEGSKA (reference sequence). This CDR3 contains 11 residues. The CDR3 sequence is CSASRLNEQFF.

The chain recombines TRBV28 with TRBJ2-5; the TCRdb call, TRBD2, lacks DNA for checking. Germline V CDR1 and CDR2: MDHEN, SYDVKM. This CDR3 is built from 13 residues. CDR3 amino acids: CASSFIAGETQYF.

The V and J genes are TRBV29-1 and TRBJ2-1; TCRdb reports TRBD1, a call that lacks DNA to check it against. The germline CDR1 and CDR2 sequences are SQVTM and ANQGSEA. The CDR3 runs to 15 residues. The CDR3 spells CSASGGFLLYNEQFF.

The J gene is TRBJ2-1, the V gene TRBV5-1. CDR1 and CDR2 from the germline V gene are SGHRS and YFSETQ. The CDR3 loop spans 16 amino acids. The CDR3 spells CASSFGLALRNNEQFF. The full variable domain, with the rest looked up from reference TRBV5-1 and TRBJ2-1, is KAGVTQTPRYLIKTRGQQVTLSCSPISGHRSVSWYQQTPGQGLQFLFEYFSETQRNKGNFPGRFSGRQFSNSRSEMNVSTLELGDSALYLCASSFGLALRNNEQFFGPGTRLTVL.

The rearrangement joins TRBV6-2 or TRBV6-3 to TRBJ1-1; TCRdb's assignment of TRBD1 cannot be checked, as there is no DNA. Looked up from germline, CDR1 is MNHEY and CDR2 is SVGEGT. The CDR3 runs 16 residues. This CDR3 is CASSYRLGGRSTEAFF.

This chain joins TRBV9 and TRBJ2-2. The CDR3 has 15 residues. Germline lookup yields CDR1 SGDLS and CDR2 YYNGEE. CDR3 sequence reads: CASSVGGILSGELFF.

This CDR3 reads CASSWKGPGANEQFF. This chain uses TRBV5-1 with TRBJ2-1; as DNA is missing, the TRBD1 call by TCRdb cannot be tested. From germline, CDR1 is SGHRS and CDR2 YFSETQ. This CDR3 is built from 15 residues.

The gene calls are TRBV7-8 and TRBJ1-5; absent DNA, TCRdb's TRBD1 call cannot be checked. Germline assignment: CDR1 SGHVS and CDR2 FQNEAQ. This CDR3 is 15 amino acids long. The CDR3 loop is CASSFPPGQGQPQHF.

The chain joins TRBV20-1 to TRBJ2-1; TCRdb picks TRBD2, but there is no DNA to check that call. Germline V CDR1 and CDR2: DFQATT, SNEGSKA (reference sequence). The CDR3 has 13 amino acids. The CDR3 loop is CSTRLAGGNEQFF.

The gene calls are TRBV5-4 and TRBJ2-3; TCRdb selects TRBD1, and the lack of DNA leaves this call unchecked. CDR1 and CDR2 from the germline V gene are SGHNT and YYREEE (reference sequence). CDR3 length: 13 residues. CDR3 region: CASSSGQGVTQYF.

The genes are TRBV27 and TRBJ2-7; TCRdb outputs TRBD1, but without DNA this stays unchecked. Germline CDR1 is MNHEY and CDR2 is SMNVEV (reference sequence). CDR3 length: 14 amino acids. The CDR3 here is CASSLGTPGYEQYF.

V gene TRBV7-2 combines with J gene TRBJ1-5. CDR3 length: 14 amino acids. Germline assignment: CDR1 SGHTA and CDR2 FQGNSA. CDR3 residues: CASSSDGVDQPQHF.

The J gene is TRBJ2-5, the V gene TRBV7-9. The CDR3 sequence is 17 residues long. Germline CDR1 and CDR2: SEHNR and FQNEAQ (reference sequence). CDR3: CASSLGTWRRYQETQYF.

The chain links TRBV20-1 to TRBJ2-7; TCRdb reports TRBD2, a call that lacks DNA to check it against. The CDR3 spans 13 residues. Germline V lookup: CDR1 DFQATT, CDR2 SNEGSKA (reference sequence). The CDR3 here is CSARDRIAGEEYF.

The chain employs TRBV7-9 and TRBJ2-5. In germline, CDR1 is SEHNR, CDR2 FQNEAQ (reference sequence). CDR3 length equals 15 residues. The CDR3 loop reads CASSSGTFGEETQYF.

The CDR3 reads CASSQVDEQFF. This chain joins TRBV7-2 and TRBJ2-1. The V gene's germline CDR1 is SGHTA and CDR2 FQGNSA. The CDR3 sequence is 11 residues long.

J is TRBJ2-7 and V is TRBV7-9. From germline, CDR1 is SEHNR and CDR2 FQNEAQ (reference sequence). The CDR3 contains 13 residues. The CDR3 loop is CASSPADPYEQYF.

The rearrangement uses TRBV29-1 and TRBJ2-1; as DNA is missing, the TRBD2 call by TCRdb cannot be tested. In germline, CDR1 is SQVTM, CDR2 ANQGSEA. The CDR3 length is 16 residues. The CDR3 loop is CSVEDRGRAMIYEQFF.

V gene TRBV7-9 combines with J gene TRBJ1-1; TCRdb's D gene call, TRBD1, goes unchecked for lack of DNA. The CDR3 loop spans 14 amino acids. Germline assignment: CDR1 SEHNR and CDR2 FQNEAQ (reference sequence). CDR3 in amino acids: CASSLGTGNTEAFF.

This chain links TRBV2 with TRBJ2-1; absent DNA, TCRdb's TRBD1 call cannot be checked. The length of the CDR3 is 12 residues. Germline CDR1 reads SNHLY; CDR2 reads FYNNEI. CDR3 sequence reads: CCRGRTYNEQFF. The full variable domain, its missing parts supplied by reference TRBV2 and TRBJ2-1, is EPEVTQTPSHQVTQMGQEVILRCVPISNHLYFYWYRQILGQKVEFLVSFYNNEISEKSEIFDDQFSVERPDGSNFTLKIRSTKLEDSAMYFCCRGRTYNEQFFGPGTRLTVL.

The chain uses TRBV3-1 and TRBJ2-3. Germline V lookup: CDR1 LGHDT, CDR2 YNNKEL (reference sequence). The CDR3 runs 16 residues. The CDR3 sequence is CASSPFIFGSTNTQYF.

This chain joins TRBV28 and TRBJ1-6. The CDR3 extends over 15 amino acids. Germline V gene lookup returns CDR1 MDHEN and CDR2 SYDVKM. The CDR3: CASCEARSYNSPLHF.

The rearrangement joins TRBV6-1 to TRBJ2-7; checking the TCRdb D call of TRBD1 is not possible without DNA. The CDR3 has 14 residues. Germline V lookup: CDR1 MNHNS, CDR2 SASEGT. This CDR3 reads CASKGDRPLGEQYF.

The rearrangement joins TRBV24-1 to TRBJ2-7; TCRdb returns TRBD1, unconfirmable since there is no DNA. The CDR3 extends over 13 amino acids. The germline CDR1 and CDR2 sequences are KGHDR and SFDVKD. The CDR3 loop is CATSGTGTYEQYF.

The rearrangement links TRBV27 to TRBJ1-2; with no DNA, the TCRdb D assignment of TRBD1 cannot be verified. Germline CDR1 and CDR2: MNHEY and SMNVEV (reference sequence). The CDR3 has 14 residues. The CDR3 region is CASSLDRAPYGYTF.